The rows below give T cell receptor beta chains drawn from one sample of a study of shared clonotypes between healthy human individuals. TCRdb's copy holds only in-frame clones and misses some; the assay was immunoSEQ multiplex PCR. The data contain under 700,000 clones, around 95% of them singletons. Sample: naive CD8+ T cells sorted from blood. The source of these receptors is a woman aged 25 to 39 in good health. The CDR3 runs from the conserved cysteine through the conserved F or W. A D gene is named only where the DNA matches it firmly. The listing skips clone size in some rows; elsewhere it reads once, few, many or a size class.

V	D	size	J	CDR3	DNA
TRBV28	-	-	TRBJ2-3	CASSLRGDTQYF	TGTGCCAGCAGCCTCAGAGGGGATACGCAGTATTTT
TRBV28	TRBD1	-	TRBJ1-5	CASSLPGQAENNQPQHF	TGTGCCAGCAGTCTCCCCGGACAGGCAGAAAACAATCAGCCCCAGCATTTT
TRBV19	-	-	TRBJ2-3	CASSSDGSGTDTQYF	TGTGCCAGTAGTAGTGACGGCTCCGGCACAGATACGCAGTATTTT
TRBV20-1	-	-	TRBJ2-7	CSARENEQYF	TGCAGTGCTAGAGAAAACGAGCAGTACTTC
TRBV28	TRBD1	-	TRBJ2-5	CASRPTQGEETETQYF	TGTGCCAGCAGACCTACACAGGGGGAAGAGACGGAGACCCAGTACTTC
TRBV11-2	-	once	TRBJ2-5	CASSLALGRDQETQYF	TGTGCCAGCAGCTTAGCCCTAGGAAGGGATCAAGAGACCCAGTACTTC
TRBV4-1	-	-	TRBJ2-7	CASSQVAEGYEQYF	TGCGCCAGCAGCCAAGTTGCCGAAGGATACGAGCAGTACTTC
TRBV5-4	-	once	TRBJ2-7	CASSFGTSSYEQYF	TGTGCCAGCAGCTTCGGGACTTCCTCCTACGAGCAGTACTTC
TRBV19	TRBD2	-	TRBJ2-7	CASSIGGSVREQYF	TGTGCCAGTAGTATCGGCGGGAGTGTGCGGGAGCAGTACTTC
TRBV6-5	TRBD2	-	TRBJ2-2	CASSFGLAGPGELFF	TGTGCCAGCAGCTTTGGACTAGCGGGGCCCGGGGAGCTGTTTTTT
TRBV28	TRBD2	-	TRBJ2-7	CASSSFLNREEDYEQYF	TGTGCCAGCAGTTCTTTCCTGAACCGGGAGGAAGACTACGAGCAGTACTTC
TRBV28	-	-	TRBJ2-5	CASSLKEFTETQYF	TGTGCCAGCAGTTTGAAGGAGTTCACGGAGACCCAGTACTTC
TRBV6-5	-	-	TRBJ2-6	CASSVNSGANVLTF	TGTGCCAGCAGCGTGAACTCTGGGGCCAACGTCCTGACTTTC